A selection of T cell receptor beta chains follows, all from one sample in a study of chemoradiotherapy in HPV16-positive cancers. Some clones are missing from TCRdb's copy, which holds only in-frame ones; the method was immunoSEQ multiplex PCR. The table shows about 6,200 clones, with roughly 83% occurring only once. Material: tumor tissue, obtained from a patient who underwent chemoradiotherapy. The receptor source for this set is a human donor with HPV-associated anogenital cancer. The conserved cysteine and the conserved F or W are not part of the CDR3 here. A D gene is named only where the DNA matches it firmly. Part of the rows lack a size; the others show once, few, many or a class for expanded clones.

clone size: NA; D gene: TRBD2; V gene: TRBV15; CDR3 protein: ATSRGLAQETQY
clone size: NA; D gene: NA; V gene: TRBV5-4; CDR3 protein: ASGNSRGEKLF
clone size: NA; D gene: NA; V gene: TRBV5-3; CDR3 protein: ARSGRRLPSYEQY
clone size: NA; D gene: TRBD1; V gene: TRBV5-1; CDR3 protein: ASSPGQGAGSLSYEQY
clone size: NA; D gene: NA; V gene: TRBV11-3; CDR3 protein: ASSLPTGHPNHTEAF
clone size: NA; D gene: NA; V gene: TRBV14; CDR3 protein: ASSQGTGAGYT
clone size: NA; D gene: NA; V gene: TRBV4-1; CDR3 protein: ASSHSGQYTGELF
clone size: NA; D gene: NA; V gene: TRBV4-1; CDR3 protein: ASSTTGGAYEQY
clone size: NA; D gene: NA; V gene: TRBV7-8; CDR3 protein: ASRRDTDFLEYSEQF
clone size: few; D gene: TRBD1; V gene: TRBV2; CDR3 protein: ASSEALGTGRFENQPQH
clone size: once; D gene: TRBD1; V gene: TRBV5-1; CDR3 protein: ASSLQGGTEAF
clone size: NA; D gene: NA; V gene: TRBV11-3; CDR3 protein: ASSLGLSRADTQY
clone size: NA; D gene: NA; V gene: TRBV5-1; CDR3 protein: ASSLGADTQY
clone size: NA; D gene: NA; V gene: TRBV19; CDR3 protein: ASSVEGYLVEKLF
clone size: NA; D gene: NA; V gene: TRBV29-1; CDR3 protein: SVGGTPTGELF
clone size: NA; D gene: NA; V gene: TRBV6-5; CDR3 protein: ASSGDIEPYNEQF
clone size: few; D gene: NA; V gene: TRBV6-5; CDR3 protein: ASRLDYSNQPQH
clone size: NA; D gene: NA; V gene: TRBV27; CDR3 protein: ASSLRFRQGLYEQY
clone size: NA; D gene: NA; V gene: TRBV29-1; CDR3 protein: SVEEGRARTGELF
clone size: NA; D gene: NA; V gene: TRBV6-5; CDR3 protein: ASSYSRGSSGNTIY
clone size: once; D gene: TRBD2; V gene: TRBV4-2; CDR3 protein: ASSQGGGRTGELF
clone size: NA; D gene: NA; V gene: TRBV27; CDR3 protein: ASSLPPKGQFIGELF
clone size: NA; D gene: TRBD1; V gene: TRBV27; CDR3 protein: ASSPRDRPSVGYT
clone size: NA; D gene: NA; V gene: TRBV9; CDR3 protein: ASSESPGSYEQY
clone size: NA; D gene: TRBD1; V gene: TRBV9; CDR3 protein: ASSVRQGGEKLF
clone size: NA; D gene: TRBD2; V gene: TRBV11-2; CDR3 protein: ASSLATSRETQY
clone size: NA; D gene: NA; V gene: TRBV6-1; CDR3 protein: ASTIEKSAEQY
clone size: NA; D gene: NA; V gene: TRBV2; CDR3 protein: ASSELEQGLNTEAF
clone size: NA; D gene: NA; V gene: TRBV30; CDR3 protein: AWSVQRGVNAF
clone size: NA; D gene: NA; V gene: TRBV2; CDR3 protein: ASSVEAGRNTEAF
clone size: NA; D gene: NA; V gene: TRBV7-8; CDR3 protein: ASSLVGGSNTEAF
clone size: NA; D gene: NA; V gene: TRBV27; CDR3 protein: ASSLQHDREAF
clone size: NA; D gene: NA; V gene: TRBV29-1; CDR3 protein: SVGDPASSEQY
clone size: NA; D gene: TRBD1; V gene: TRBV28; CDR3 protein: ASRSTGVSYGYT
clone size: NA; D gene: TRBD2; V gene: TRBV5-1; CDR3 protein: ASSLNPGTSAYNEQF
clone size: NA; D gene: TRBD2; V gene: TRBV4-2; CDR3 protein: ASSPTLAGGQHEQF
clone size: NA; D gene: TRBD2; V gene: TRBV10-3; CDR3 protein: AISDGGGAPIQY
clone size: few; D gene: NA; V gene: TRBV19; CDR3 protein: ASSIEGWGNTEAF
clone size: NA; D gene: NA; V gene: TRBV18; CDR3 protein: ASSPQSPINTGELF
clone size: few; D gene: NA; V gene: TRBV4-1; CDR3 protein: ASSQDPGVSGYT
clone size: NA; D gene: NA; V gene: TRBV6-4; CDR3 protein: ASSGSGEADTQY
clone size: NA; D gene: TRBD1; V gene: TRBV28; CDR3 protein: ASSPPTLTGATTEAF
clone size: NA; D gene: NA; V gene: TRBV28; CDR3 protein: ASSRLSNEQF
clone size: NA; D gene: TRBD2; V gene: TRBV9; CDR3 protein: ASSAGGRDVQETQY
clone size: NA; D gene: TRBD1; V gene: TRBV18; CDR3 protein: ASSLSQGAPHEQY
clone size: NA; D gene: NA; V gene: TRBV18; CDR3 protein: ASSGGQNTEAF
clone size: NA; D gene: NA; V gene: TRBV27; CDR3 protein: ASSPAVGPLH
clone size: NA; D gene: NA; V gene: TRBV19; CDR3 protein: ANRQAAAKNIQY